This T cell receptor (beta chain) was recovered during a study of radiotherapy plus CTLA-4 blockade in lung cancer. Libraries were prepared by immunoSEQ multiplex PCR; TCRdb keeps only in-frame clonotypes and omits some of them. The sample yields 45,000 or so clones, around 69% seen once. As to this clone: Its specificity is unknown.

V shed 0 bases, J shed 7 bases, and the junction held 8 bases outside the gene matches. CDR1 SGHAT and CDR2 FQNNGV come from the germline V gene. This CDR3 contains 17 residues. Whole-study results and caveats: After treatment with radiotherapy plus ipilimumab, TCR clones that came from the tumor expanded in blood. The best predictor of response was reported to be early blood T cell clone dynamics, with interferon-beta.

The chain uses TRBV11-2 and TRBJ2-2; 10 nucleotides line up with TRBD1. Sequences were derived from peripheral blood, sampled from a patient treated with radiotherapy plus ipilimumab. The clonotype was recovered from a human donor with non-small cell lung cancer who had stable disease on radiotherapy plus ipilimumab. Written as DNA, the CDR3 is TGTGCCAGCAGCTTAGATCAGGGACAGGGGATTGGCGGGGAGCTGTTTTTT. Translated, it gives CASSLDQGQGIGGELFF.